This T cell receptor beta chain is drawn from a study of OX40 agonist ivuxolimab in advanced cancers. Looking at the study overall: Patients were given ivuxolimab, an antibody that agonizes OX40 (CD134). Study conclusions and caveats: With doses of 0.1 to 3.0 mg/kg, CD4+ and CD8+ blood T cells had undergone clonal expansion by week 6. Among expanded peripheral T cells, antigen specificity went undetermined.

Remarks on this clone: The antigen is undetermined.

Repertoires were generated with immunoSEQ multiplex PCR, while TCRdb's copy carries only in-frame clones and drops some. The sample lists more than 55,000 clones, 70% to 90% occurring once. J was trimmed by 3 bases and V by 0 bases; bases with no gene match: 1. Germline-derived CDR1 and CDR2 are GTSNPN and SVGIG (reference sequence). This CDR3 contains 14 residues. Systemic immunosuppression or autoimmune disease history was grounds to exclude patients. The J gene is TRBJ2-2, the V gene TRBV30; 7 bases align to TRBD2. The sample in question was CD4+ or CD8+ T cells sorted from blood, obtained in a trial of the OX40 agonist ivuxolimab. The clonotype originates from an adult with an advanced solid tumor such as melanoma, head and neck, liver or kidney cancer. CDR3 protein: CAWSVSGYTGELFF. DNA of the CDR3: TGTGCCTGGAGTGTTAGCGGGTACACCGGGGAGCTGTTTTTT. Full variable domain (rest looked up from reference TRBV30 and TRBJ2-2): SQTIHQWPATLVQPVGSPLSLECTVEGTSNPNLYWYRQAAGRGLQLLFYSVGIGQISSEVPQNLSASRPQDRQFILSSKKLLLSDSGFYLCAWSVSGYTGELFFGEGSRLTVL.